This entry is about one T cell receptor (beta chain). What it binds is not known. Naive CD8 cells lacked CD45RO, underwent positive selection for CCR7 and left out terminally differentiated effector memory CD45RA+ cells. Method: immunoSEQ multiplex PCR; TCRdb's copy keeps in-frame clones and lacks some. The sample comprises about 680,000 clones, about 90% of which are singletons, and 24% rests with the top ten. The data derive from a study of shared clonotypes between healthy human individuals. About the study: The study enrolled a couple of women and a few men aged 18 to 49.

Germline CDR1 is SQVTM and CDR2 is ANQGSEA. V lost 7 bases and J 0 bases, leaving 13 bases between the germline ends. This CDR3 has 15 residues. General observations from the study: Apart from blood, nothing was sampled; tissue repertoires likely differ. Richness estimates generally favored naive over memory subsets.

The sample taken for sequencing was naive CD8+ T cells sorted from blood. The receptor comes from a man aged 30-40 years in good health. This chain joins TRBV29-1 and TRBJ2-6; D may be TRBD1 (6 bases). CDR3 nucleotide sequence: TGCAGCGCCCAGGACAGCCGCTCTGGGGCCAACGTCCTGACTTTC. It translates to CSAQDSRSGANVLTF.